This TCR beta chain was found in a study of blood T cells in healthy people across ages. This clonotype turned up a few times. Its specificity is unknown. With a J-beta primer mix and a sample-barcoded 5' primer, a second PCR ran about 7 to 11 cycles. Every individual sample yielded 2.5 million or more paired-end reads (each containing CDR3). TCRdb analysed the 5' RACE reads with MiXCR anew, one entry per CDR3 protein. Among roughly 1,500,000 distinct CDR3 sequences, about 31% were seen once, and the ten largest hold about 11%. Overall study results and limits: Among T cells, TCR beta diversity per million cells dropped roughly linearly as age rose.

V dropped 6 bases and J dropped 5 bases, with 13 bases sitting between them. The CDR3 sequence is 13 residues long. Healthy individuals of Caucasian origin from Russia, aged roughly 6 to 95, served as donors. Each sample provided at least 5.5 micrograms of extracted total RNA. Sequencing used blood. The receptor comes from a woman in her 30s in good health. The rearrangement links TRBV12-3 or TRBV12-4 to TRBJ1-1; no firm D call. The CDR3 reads CASRVYSGTEAFF. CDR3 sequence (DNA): TGTGCCAGCAGGGTTTACTCTGGGACTGAAGCTTTCTTT.